These 23 T cell receptor beta chains were sequenced from one sample in a study of graft-versus-host responses after intestinal transplantation. No cognate antigen is known for these TCRs. Here immunoSEQ multiplex PCR was the method, and the copy in TCRdb shows in-frame clones only, minus some. Among tens of thousands of clones listed, around 89% were seen once. The source was unstimulated CD8+ T cells sorted from spleen or lymph node cells, collected before transplant. The receptors originated from a human donor who was the organ donor for an intestinal transplant.

To note about this clone: A junction boundary mismatches the germline segment, possibly from a read error. The chain employs TRBV7-7 and TRBJ2-3; D is unresolved. Germline V CDR1 and CDR2: SSHAT, FNYEAQ (reference sequence). The CDR3 has 15 amino acids. CDR3: CASSLVGRSTDTQYF. CDR3 sequence (DNA): TGTGCTAGCAGCTTAGTGGGCCGGAGCACAGATACGCAGTATTTT.

The rearrangement links TRBV6-1 to TRBJ2-3; no clear D gene. Germline-derived CDR1 and CDR2 are MNHNS and SASEGT. V gave up 4 bases and J gave up 2 bases, with 7 bases separating them. The CDR3 runs to 13 residues. The CDR3 loop is CASSVVFTDTQYF. CDR3 nucleotides: TGTGCCAGCAGTGTAGTCTTCACAGATACGCAGTATTTT.

The genes are TRBV27 and TRBJ1-3; D is undetermined. V dropped 2 bases and J dropped 0 bases, with 5 bases sitting between them. Germline V gene data show CDR1 as MNHEY and CDR2 as SMNVEV (reference sequence). The length of the CDR3 is 14 residues. As DNA, the CDR3 is TGTGCCAGCAGTTTAACGGTCTCTGGAAACACCATATATTTT. Translated, it gives CASSLTVSGNTIYF.

The chain combines TRBV11-2 with TRBJ1-1, with D hard to call. The length of the CDR3 is 17 residues. Trimming left V 1 base short and J 7 bases short, with 22 bases between. Germline CDR1 is SGHAT and CDR2 is FQNNGV. As DNA, the CDR3 is TGTGCCAGCAGCTTAGGTTACCGGGTAGCCGGGGTAGATGAAGCTTTCTTT. Its translation is CASSLGYRVAGVDEAFF.

The chain joins TRBV28 to TRBJ2-7; a possible D gene is TRBD1 (5 bases). This CDR3 region has 14 residues. Germline CDR1 MDHEN, CDR2 SYDVKM. Trimming removed 4 bases from V and 0 bases from J, with 10 bases in between. In nucleotides, the CDR3 is TGTGCCAGCAGTTCCCACAGGAGCTCCTACGAGCAGTACGTC. It yields the protein CASSSHRSSYEQYV.

This clone was counted once. The chain has TRBV13 and TRBJ2-5, with a possible D match to TRBD2 (5 bases). The germline V and J ends were trimmed by 0 bases and 1 base, with 6 bases remaining between them. CDR3 length: 14 amino acids. CDR1 is PRHDT, CDR2 FYEKMQ, per germline (reference sequence). The CDR3 is CASSLGRAQETQYF. CDR3 DNA: TGTGCCAGCAGCTTAGGGAGGGCCCAAGAGACCCAGTACTTC.

The rearrangement links TRBV7-9 to TRBJ2-1, with 10 bases fitting TRBD1. The germline V gene encodes CDR1 SEHNR and CDR2 FQNEAQ (reference sequence). Trimming took 2 bases from V and 8 from J; bases not matched to a gene: 12. CDR3 length equals 17 residues. The chain's CDR3 is CASSLLVGGTGVHEQFF. As DNA, the CDR3 is TGTGCCAGCAGCTTATTAGTAGGTGGGACAGGGGTGCATGAGCAGTTCTTC. Drawing the rest from reference TRBV7-9 and TRBJ2-1, the complete variable domain is DTGVSQNPRHKITKRGQNVTFRCDPISEHNRLYWYRQTLGQGPEFLTYFQNEAQLEKSRLLSDRFSAERPKGSFSTLEIQRTEQGDSAMYLCASSLLVGGTGVHEQFFGPGTRLTVL.

This chain connects TRBV29-1 to TRBJ2-3; D perhaps matches TRBD2 (7 bases). Trimming removed 5 bases from V and 4 bases from J, with 13 bases in between. CDR3 length: 13 amino acids. Germline V lookup: CDR1 SQVTM, CDR2 ANQGSEA. CDR3 nucleotides: TGCAGCGTTATGGGGGGGGCCCCAGATACGCAGTATTTT. Its protein is CSVMGGAPDTQYF.

The chain joins TRBV6-5 to TRBJ2-5; 10 nucleotides match TRBD2. J was trimmed by 5 bases and V by 6 bases; bases with no gene match: 9. This CDR3 spans 15 amino acids. In germline, CDR1 is MNHEY, CDR2 SVGAGI. The CDR3 DNA reads TGTGCCAGCAGAGCAAGCGGGGGGGCTCGGGAGACCCAGTACTTC. Protein sequence: CASRASGGARETQYF.

The J gene is TRBJ1-1, the V gene TRBV12-5, with D hard to call. The V gene lost 2 bases and the J gene lost 1 base, with 14 bases spanning the gap. This CDR3 region has 16 residues. CDR1 is LGHNT and CDR2 is FRNRAP in the germline V gene. CDR3 nucleotide sequence: TGTGCTAGTGGTTTGTCCTCGGTGGGCAAGAACACTGAAGCTTTCTTT. This gives the protein CASGLSSVGKNTEAFF.

Concerning this clone itself: One end of the junction varies from germline; a read error may be responsible. V and J are TRBV4-1 and TRBJ1-3; the D is unclear. CDR3 length equals 15 residues. Germline assignment: CDR1 MGHRA and CDR2 YSYEKL. CDR3 DNA sequence: TGCGCCAGCAGCCAAGAGGCCGACTCTGAAAACACCATATATTTT. Protein: CASSQEADSENTIYF.

The genes are TRBV7-9 and TRBJ1-1, with 8 bases lining up with TRBD1. This CDR3 comprises 16 residues. Per the germline V gene, CDR1 is SEHNR and CDR2 is FQNEAQ (reference sequence). V trimming: 5 bases; J trimming: 0 bases; junction bases outside the gene matches: 8. This CDR3 reads CASSAKQGGMNTEAFF. CDR3 coding DNA: TGTGCCAGCAGCGCGAAACAGGGGGGAATGAACACTGAAGCTTTCTTT.

This clone occurred once. The V gene is TRBV29-1, the J gene TRBJ2-3, with D possibly being TRBD2 (5 bases). The CDR3 covers 15 residues. The V gene lost 0 bases and the J gene lost 4 bases, with 14 bases spanning the gap. From germline, CDR1 is SQVTM and CDR2 ANQGSEA. CDR3 sequence (DNA): TGCAGCGTTGAAGAGAGGACTCCCGGGCCAGATACGCAGTATTTT. Protein product: CSVEERTPGPDTQYF.

This chain links TRBV5-4 with TRBJ2-1, with 7 bases matching TRBD1. The CDR3 is 16 residues long. Germline V gene data show CDR1 as SGHNT and CDR2 as YYREEE (reference sequence). The ends lost 4 bases at V and 11 bases at J; junction bases unmatched: 18. For the CDR3, the DNA is TGTGCCAGCAGCCCTCCTAGGACAGGACCAATGATCCAGCAGTTCTTC. Encoded protein: CASSPPRTGPMIQQFF. The full variable domain, in which reference TRBV5-4 and TRBJ2-1 provide the parts outside the CDR3, is ETGVTQSPTHLIKTRGQQVTLRCSSQSGHNTVSWYQQALGQGPQFIFQYYREEENGRGNFPPRFSGLQFPNYSSELNVNALELDDSALYLCASSPPRTGPMIQQFFGPGTRLTVL.

The rearrangement joins TRBV4-1 to TRBJ2-2; 7 nucleotides align to TRBD2. V dropped 1 base and J dropped 1; count of bases not matched to a gene: 3. In germline, CDR1 is MGHRA, CDR2 YSYEKL. The CDR3 loop spans 16 amino acids. The CDR3 protein is CASSQAPGGNTGELFF. CDR3 nucleotide sequence: TGCGCCAGCAGCCAAGCACCGGGGGGGAACACCGGGGAGCTGTTTTTT.

This rearrangement joins TRBV28 to TRBJ2-1, with D unresolved. V was cut by 3 bases and J by 14 bases, with 14 bases left in between. The V gene's germline CDR1 is MDHEN and CDR2 SYDVKM. The CDR3 has 12 residues. Here the CDR3 reads CASSFGLLEKFF. In nucleotides, the CDR3 is TGTGCCAGCAGTTTTGGCCTTCTAGAGAAGTTCTTC. Full variable domain (outside the CDR3, taken from reference TRBV28 and TRBJ2-1): DVKVTQSSRYLVKRTGEKVFLECVQDMDHENMFWYRQDPGLGLRLIYFSYDVKMKEKGDIPEGYSVSREKKERFSLILESASTNQTSMYLCASSFGLLEKFFGPGTRLTVL.

The CDR3 spells CASSQVRPGQLYGYTF. The CDR3 DNA follows: TGCGCCAGCAGCCAAGTCCGACCGGGACAGCTCTATGGCTACACCTTC. The V call is TRBV4-1, the J call TRBJ1-2, with 7 bases identical to TRBD1. The CDR3 consists of 16 residues. Germline assignment: CDR1 MGHRA and CDR2 YSYEKL. Trimming removed 1 base from V and 4 bases from J; junction bases left unmatched: 9.

The gene calls are TRBV6-5 and TRBJ2-5; possibly TRBD1 for D (6 bases). Per the germline V gene, CDR1 is MNHEY and CDR2 is SVGAGI. With 4 bases removed from V and 1 base from J, the gap between germline ends came to 16 bases. The CDR3 contains 16 residues. For the CDR3, the DNA is TGTGCCAGCAGTTTGCGGGCAGGGGTCTTCCAAGAGACCCAGTACTTC. This codes for CASSLRAGVFQETQYF.

The CDR3, as DNA: TGTGCCAGCAGTATGACTAGCGGGGGCTCCTACGAGCAGTACGTC. Its protein product is CASSMTSGGSYEQYV. The genes are TRBV2 and TRBJ2-7; 12 bases match TRBD2. This CDR3 has 15 amino acids. V shed 5 bases, J shed 0 bases, and the junction held 2 bases outside the gene matches. The germline gives CDR1 SNHLY, CDR2 FYNNEI.

V and J are TRBV6-4 and TRBJ1-5; D perhaps matches TRBD1 (5 bases). This CDR3 spans 14 amino acids. Trimming shortened V by 6 bases and J by 0 bases, and 9 bases separated the two germline ends. Germline V gene data show CDR1 as MRHNA and CDR2 as SNTAGT. Here the CDR3 DNA reads TGTGCCAGCAGCGCCGACAGTAGCAATCAGCCCCAGCATTTT. Amino acids: CASSADSSNQPQHF.

The chain couples TRBV23-1 to TRBJ2-7, with D maybe TRBD1 (6 bases). TRBV23-1 is an ORF, with its function uncertain. Trimming shortened V by 1 base and J by 3 bases, and 16 bases separated the two germline ends. The CDR3 covers 16 residues. In DNA, the CDR3 is TGCGCCAGCAGTCAATGGTACAGGGACCGCTTCTACGAGCAGTACGTC. It encodes CASSQWYRDRFYEQYV.

The chain has TRBV4-1 and TRBJ2-7; D remains unclear. This CDR3 has 14 amino acids. CDR1 and CDR2 (germline): MGHRA, YSYEKL. V was trimmed by 3 bases and J by 3 bases, leaving 12 bases between them. CDR3 sequence (DNA): TGCGCCAGCAGCCACCGCCACCAGGACTACGAGCAGTACGTC. Its translation is CASSHRHQDYEQYV.

The rearrangement joins TRBV30 to TRBJ2-5; TRBD2 matches at 10 bases. Germline CDR1 GTSNPN, CDR2 SVGIG (reference sequence). With V trimmed by 2 bases and J by 4 bases, 7 bases remained unmatched. The CDR3 is 15 residues long. The CDR3 here is CAWSPAGGPRETQYF. The CDR3 DNA reads TGTGCCTGGAGTCCAGCGGGGGGGCCTCGAGAGACCCAGTACTTC.